These 23 T cell receptor beta chains were sequenced from one sample in a study of blood T cell repertoires in COVID-19. Measured with immunoSEQ multiplex PCR; TCRdb has only the in-frame clones, and not every one. The sample carries fewer than 120,000 clones, nearly 90% recorded once. Sequencing was done on a sample of peripheral blood. These receptor sequences come from a human donor in a cohort sampled during active COVID-19.

The chain has TRBV28 and TRBJ1-4; no clear D gene. V shed 6 bases and J shed 7 bases, with 9 bases lying between them. The CDR3 is 12 amino acids. Per germline, CDR1 MDHEN and CDR2 SYDVKM. The chain's CDR3 is CASRSTSEKLFF. The CDR3 nucleotides read TGTGCCAGCAGATCGACTTCTGAAAAACTGTTTTTT.

The V call is TRBV7-9, the J call TRBJ2-3; D perhaps matches TRBD1 (5 bases). This CDR3 contains 15 residues. V shed 10 bases and J shed 2 bases, with 19 bases lying between them. CDR1 SEHNR and CDR2 FQNEAQ come from the germline V gene (reference sequence). CDR3 loop: CATWGGSHSTDTQYF. Written as DNA, the CDR3 is TGTGCCACCTGGGGCGGCAGCCATTCCACAGATACGCAGTATTTT.

This clone was seen a handful of times. This rearrangement joins TRBV27 to TRBJ2-7; tentatively, D is TRBD2 (5 bases). The CDR3 runs 13 residues. The ends were cut back, 9 bases at V and 7 bases at J, with 19 bases in the middle. The germline V gene has CDR1 MNHEY and CDR2 SMNVEV (reference sequence). For the CDR3, the DNA is TGTGCCAGTACTCCGCGCGGGCTGCCGGAGCAGTACTTC. This gives the protein CASTPRGLPEQYF.

J is TRBJ2-3 and V is TRBV11-2, with TRBD1 as a possible D gene (5 bases). Trimming shortened V by 5 bases and J by 5 bases, and 17 bases separated the two germline ends. Germline-derived CDR1 and CDR2 are SGHAT and FQNNGV. The CDR3 contains 15 residues. Here the CDR3 reads CASSITAGLGDTQYF. CDR3 nucleotides: TGTGCCAGCAGCATCACGGCAGGGTTGGGAGATACGCAGTATTTT.

The chain employs TRBV19 and TRBJ1-2; D not resolved. V lost 3 bases to trimming and J lost 0 bases, with 11 bases between them. This CDR3 has 15 residues. Germline loops: CDR1 LNHDA, CDR2 SQIVND (reference sequence). CDR3 in amino acids: CASSMGRIPNYGYTF. The CDR3 nucleotides are TGTGCCAGTAGTATGGGGAGAATACCTAACTATGGCTACACCTTC.

V is TRBV5-6 and J is TRBJ2-5, with 8 bases lining up with TRBD2. J gave up 5 bases and V 6 bases, and 15 bases lay outside the gene matches. CDR1 and CDR2 (germline): SGHDT, YYEEEE. The CDR3 is made up of 16 amino acids. The CDR3 region is CASTETSGGGLETQYF. The DNA of the CDR3 is TGTGCCAGCACAGAAACTAGCGGAGGGGGGTTGGAGACCCAGTACTTC.

The chain recombines TRBV2 with TRBJ2-2; 8 bases match TRBD1. This CDR3 is 13 amino acids long. Germline assignment: CDR1 SNHLY and CDR2 FYNNEI. With 5 bases clipped from V and 6 bases from J, the junction kept 2 bases outside the gene matches. The CDR3 nucleotides read TGTGCCAGCAGTATACAGGGGGCCGGGGAGCTGTTTTTT. Translated: CASSIQGAGELFF.

This chain links TRBV21-1 with TRBJ1-4. TRBV21-1 is labeled a pseudogene. The CDR3 spans 17 residues. This chain's CDR3 is CASSSPTAGGVWEKLFF. The CDR3 DNA is TGTGCCAGCAGCTCCCCCACGGCAGGAGGGGTTTGGGAAAAACTGTTTTTT.

V and J are TRBV6-4 and TRBJ1-1, with D perhaps matching TRBD1 (5 bases). Trimming shortened V by 3 bases and J by 1 base, and 18 bases separated the two germline ends. Germline CDR1 and CDR2: MRHNA and SNTAGT. The CDR3 length is 17 residues. The CDR3 coding sequence is TGTGCCAGCAGTGATGGAAAATCCCGACAGAGGAACACTGAAGCTTTCTTT. Its protein is CASSDGKSRQRNTEAFF.

This clone appeared a single time. The CDR3 region is CASSQPPGQGCYEQYF. As DNA, the CDR3 is TGCGCCAGCAGTCAGCCTCCGGGACAGGGATGTTACGAGCAGTACTTC. The gene calls are TRBV23-1 and TRBJ2-7, with TRBD1 matching 9 bases. TRBV23-1 is treated as an ORF (open reading frame) with a function not yet certain. This CDR3 is built from 16 residues. With 3 bases clipped from V and 4 bases from J, the junction kept 10 bases outside the gene matches.

The V and J genes are TRBV18 and TRBJ2-2, with 7 positions matching TRBD1. CDR1 and CDR2 (germline): KGHSH, LQKENI. The CDR3 totals 19 residues. The trim removed 6 bases at V and 5 bases at J, leaving 21 bases unmatched. Here the CDR3 reads CASSLAGTAWSARTGELFF. CDR3 DNA: TGTGCCAGCTCGCTAGCCGGGACAGCCTGGTCGGCACGGACCGGGGAGCTGTTTTTT. Supplemented by reference TRBV18 and TRBJ2-2, the full variable domain reads NAGVMQNPRHLVRRRGQEARLRCSPMKGHSHVYWYRQLPEEGLKFMVYLQKENIIDESGMPKERFSAEFPKEGPSILRIQQVVRGDSAAYFCASSLAGTAWSARTGELFFGEGSRLTVL.

V gene TRBV30 combines with J gene TRBJ1-5; unclear D gene. CDR1 and CDR2 (germline): GTSNPN, SVGIG (reference sequence). The CDR3 is made up of 13 amino acids. V was shortened by 2 bases and J by 7 bases, with 12 bases between the two germline ends. CDR3 nucleotides: TGTGCCTGGAGTCTCGGAGATTGGCAGCCCCAGCATTTT. Translating gives CAWSLGDWQPQHF.

This sequence joins TRBV11-3 and TRBJ2-1; possible D gene TRBD1, 5 bases. V was pared by 5 bases and J by 0 bases, with 8 bases between. CDR3 size: 14 residues. CDR1 and CDR2 (germline): SGHNT, YENEEA. The CDR3 coding sequence is TGTGCCAGCAGCACAGACAGCTCCTACAATGAGCAGTTCTTC. This translates into CASSTDSSYNEQFF.

There are a few counts of this clone. This chain joins TRBV28 and TRBJ2-7, with 13 positions matching TRBD2. The CDR3 sequence is 17 residues long. The V gene's germline CDR1 is MDHEN and CDR2 SYDVKM. The V gene end was trimmed by 5 bases and the J gene end by 1 base; junction bases not matched to a gene: 8. The CDR3 region is CASSRTSGSLRSYEQYF. In nucleotides, the CDR3 is TGTGCCAGCAGTCGGACTAGCGGGAGTCTGAGGTCCTACGAGCAGTACTTC.

The V and J genes are TRBV19 and TRBJ2-4, with D perhaps TRBD1 (6 bases). This CDR3 has 13 residues. The V end lost 7 bases, the J end lost 9 bases, and 16 bases lay between the germline ends. From germline, CDR1 is LNHDA and CDR2 SQIVND (reference sequence). The CDR3 DNA is TGTGCCAGTAATTCCCGGGACATTGGCATTCAGTACTTC. Translation: CASNSRDIGIQYF.

V is TRBV18 and J is TRBJ1-2; D is perhaps TRBD1 (6 bases). Per the germline V gene, CDR1 is KGHSH and CDR2 is LQKENI. V was cut by 6 bases and J by 5 bases, with 25 bases left in between. The CDR3 is 17 residues long. In DNA form, the CDR3 reads TGTGCCAGCTCTCCCAGTTTAAACGAGGGGGACCGATATGGCTACACCTTC. Its protein product is CASSPSLNEGDRYGYTF.

The chain joins TRBV15 to TRBJ2-1; 9 bases align to TRBD1. V was clipped by 0 bases and J by 5 bases; unmatched bases: 2. The V gene's germline CDR1 is LNHNV and CDR2 YYDKDF (reference sequence). CDR3 length equals 15 residues. The chain's CDR3 is CATSRDWDRDNEQFF. In DNA, the CDR3 is TGTGCCACCAGCAGAGATTGGGACAGGGACAATGAGCAGTTCTTC.

This chain joins TRBV7-2 and TRBJ1-1, with 8 bases matching TRBD1. CDR1 and CDR2 from the germline V gene are SGHTA and FQGNSA. After removal of 2 bases from V and 6 bases from J, the junction contained 11 bases not matched to a gene. The CDR3 has 16 amino acids. The CDR3 sequence: CASSLRFLGQGAEAFF. The CDR3 DNA sequence: TGTGCCAGCAGCTTACGGTTTCTCGGACAGGGCGCTGAAGCTTTCTTT.

The chain couples TRBV7-2 to TRBJ2-4, with D maybe TRBD1 (5 bases). V was trimmed by 8 bases and J by 1 base, leaving 15 bases between them. Per germline, CDR1 SGHTA and CDR2 FQGNSA. This CDR3 comprises 15 residues. The CDR3 nucleotides read TGTGCCAGCCTCAAGGGGTACTTTGCCAAAAACATTCAGTACTTC. This sequence encodes CASLKGYFAKNIQYF.

The chain carries TRBV24-1 and TRBJ1-1, with D unresolved. The CDR3 has 16 residues. V was shortened by 1 base and J by 0 bases, with 11 bases between the two germline ends. Germline lookup yields CDR1 KGHDR and CDR2 SFDVKD. CDR3 sequence: CATSDLRPGLNTEAFF. CDR3 sequence (DNA): TGTGCCACCAGTGATTTAAGGCCAGGCCTGAACACTGAAGCTTTCTTT.

The rearrangement joins TRBV29-1 to TRBJ2-1; D might be TRBD2 (5 bases). The germline V gene encodes CDR1 SQVTM and CDR2 ANQGSEA. The CDR3 contains 14 residues. Trimming took off 2 bases at V and 3 bases at J, with 11 bases between the two ends. CDR3: CSVESAVIYNEQFF. The CDR3 nucleotides are TGCAGCGTTGAATCAGCGGTTATCTACAATGAGCAGTTCTTC.

This clone was seen many times. This chain uses TRBV18 with TRBJ2-7, with 14 bases identical to TRBD2. In germline, CDR1 is KGHSH, CDR2 LQKENI. CDR3 size: 18 residues. J was trimmed by 2 bases and V by 3 bases; bases with no gene match: 9. The CDR3 sequence: CASSPLKGTSGGAYEQYF. In DNA, the CDR3 is TGTGCCAGCTCACCCCTAAAGGGGACTAGCGGGGGTGCCTACGAGCAGTACTTC.

This chain connects TRBV7-9 to TRBJ2-3; D might be TRBD2 (5 bases). Germline values: CDR1 SEHNR, CDR2 FQNEAQ (reference sequence). V dropped 0 bases and J dropped 6 bases, with 22 bases sitting between them. The length of the CDR3 is 18 residues. CDR3 nucleotides: TGTGCCAGCAGCTTAGCATGGGAGTTCCCATCCACGTTGGATACGCAGTATTTT. This sequence encodes CASSLAWEFPSTLDTQYF.